The 3 T cell receptor beta chains below were found in one sample sequenced in a study of blood T cell repertoires in COVID-19 (dated by TCRdb to the early 2020s). Library construction relied on the immunoSEQ multiplex PCR assay. This is the immuneACCESS table as TCRdb keeps it, with only in-frame sequences that have V and J called. A part of the clones is gone; compared with another copy, unresolved V genes explain less than half, and the rest is unexplained. The sample includes roughly 200,000 clones, with roughly 76% observed a single time. The ten largest clones add up to about 9% of the sample. The sequenced sample consisted of peripheral blood. These receptor sequences come from a woman in her 50s with active or convalescent COVID-19.

This clone was seen only once. This chain joins TRBV6-5 and TRBJ1-1, with 7 bases aligning to TRBD1. In germline, CDR1 is MNHEY, CDR2 SVGAGI. The CDR3 runs 15 residues. Trimming took 2 bases from V and 3 from J; bases not matched to a gene: 6. The CDR3 nucleotides read TGTGCCAGCAGTTACGCGTCAGGGGGACACACTGAAGCTTTCTTT. Amino acid sequence: CASSYASGGHTEAFF.

Here the CDR3 reads CASKPGAGRDNSPLHF. The CDR3 nucleotides are TGTGCCAGCAAACCCGGGGCGGGGAGGGATAATTCACCCCTCCACTTT. The chain employs TRBV6-6 and TRBJ1-6, with a possible D match to TRBD1 (5 bases). CDR3 length: 16 amino acids. Germline V lookup: CDR1 MNHNY, CDR2 SVGAGI (reference sequence). Trimming removed 7 bases at V and 5 bases at J, with 18 bases between.

V usage is TRBV19 and J usage is TRBJ2-7, with D possibly being TRBD1 (6 bases). Looked up from germline, CDR1 is LNHDA and CDR2 is SQIVND (reference sequence). CDR3 length: 15 amino acids. The V and J ends lost 1 base and 1 base respectively, with 11 bases between them. The CDR3 loop is CASSIALGGSYEQYF. The CDR3 DNA is TGTGCCAGTAGTATAGCTCTAGGGGGTTCCTACGAGCAGTACTTC.